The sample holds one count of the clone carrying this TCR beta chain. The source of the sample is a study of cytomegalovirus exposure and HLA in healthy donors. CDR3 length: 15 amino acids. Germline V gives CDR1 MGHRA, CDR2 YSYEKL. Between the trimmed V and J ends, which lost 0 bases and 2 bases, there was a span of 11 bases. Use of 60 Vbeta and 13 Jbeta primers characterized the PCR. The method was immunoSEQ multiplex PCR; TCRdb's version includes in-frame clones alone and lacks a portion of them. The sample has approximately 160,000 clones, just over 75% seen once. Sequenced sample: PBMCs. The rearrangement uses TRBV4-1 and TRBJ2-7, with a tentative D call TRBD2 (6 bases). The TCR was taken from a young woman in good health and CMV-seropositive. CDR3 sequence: CASSQDGGIPYEQYF. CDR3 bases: TGCGCCAGCAGCCAAGATGGCGGGATCCCCTACGAGCAGTACTTC.